The T cell receptor beta chain under discussion was sequenced for a study of OX40 agonist ivuxolimab in advanced cancers. Whole-study context: Those treated in dose escalation had hepatocellular carcinoma, melanoma, renal cell cancer or head and neck cancer.

Produced via immunoSEQ multiplex PCR; TCRdb's table is partial and in-frame only. Of 75,000 to 90,000 clones in the sample, roughly 92% were seen once. Blood sampling was done at baseline, cycle 4 day 1, and cycle 7 day 1. For this clone: What it recognizes is unknown.

Broader study findings: A proportion of nonresponders additionally exhibited low normalized T-cell clonal expansion. At 0.1 to 3.0 mg/kg and by week 6, clonal expansion occurred in CD4+ and CD8+ blood T cells.

The clonotype originates from an adult with an advanced solid tumor such as melanoma, head and neck, liver or kidney cancer. The starting material was CD4+ or CD8+ T cells sorted from blood, obtained in a trial of the OX40 agonist ivuxolimab.

The CDR3 spells CASSLEGENQPQHF. Written as DNA, the CDR3 is TGCGCCAGCAGCTTGGAGGGGGAGAATCAGCCCCAGCATTTT. The rearrangement joins TRBV5-1 to TRBJ1-5; TRBD1 is a possible D gene (6 bases). The CDR3 is 14 residues long. From germline, CDR1 is SGHRS and CDR2 YFSETQ. V dropped 0 bases and J dropped 4 bases, with 8 bases sitting between them.